This T cell receptor beta chain was observed in a study of spatial heterogeneity in lung cancer. Study-level findings and limits: How many expanded intratumoral alpha and beta TCRs were present tracked the tumor mutation count, which was a count of nonsynonymous mutations.

TCRdb independently ran MiXCR on the 5' RACE reads; one entry per CDR3 protein. Of some 1,700 distinct CDR3 sequences in the sample, 4% to 6.5% were seen once. Germline V gene lookup returns CDR1 MDHEN and CDR2 SYDVKM. V was shortened by 8 bases and J by 5 bases, with 16 bases between the two germline ends. The CDR3 contains 13 residues. The table lists this clonotype with a few counts. Antigen: not known. Time point denoted: sample taken at primary tumor resection. Unsorted whole RNA from tumor, nontumor lung or frozen PBMC underwent sequencing. The sequence derives from a male donor with early-stage non-small cell lung cancer. The gene calls are TRBV28 and TRBJ2-7, with D tentatively TRBD2 (6 bases). The input for sequencing was lung tumor tissue, taken at surgery. The CDR3 here is CASHGRDYHEQYF. The CDR3 nucleotides are TGTGCCAGCCATGGGCGGGATTACCACGAGCAGTACTTC.